These T cell receptor beta chains were read from a single sample in a study of blood T cells in healthy people across ages. TCRdb fed the 5' RACE reads into MiXCR, producing one record per CDR3 protein. The table records about 1.7 million distinct CDR3 sequences, 28% of them present only once. The sequencing input was blood. Receptors originate from a woman in her twenties or thirties in good health. Each CDR3 is given with its conserved first and last residue. Each record gives: CDR3 length, V gene, CDR3 protein.

length: 12
V: TRBV12-3/TRBV12-4
CDR3: CASRGDSNEQFF

length: 12
V: TRBV5-1
CDR3: CASSRYKDTQYF

length: 19
V: TRBV13
CDR3: CASSSGGLAGGLRFNEQFF

length: 15
V: TRBV5-1
CDR3: CASTSDRVDRYEQYF

length: 13
V: TRBV6-2/TRBV6-3
CDR3: CASSQHLIYEQYF

length: 18
V: TRBV20-1
CDR3: CSARVTKLADSSYNEQFF

length: 15
V: TRBV7-2
CDR3: CASSLWVGNSYEQYF

length: 15
V: TRBV7-9
CDR3: CASSTDGGTKNIQYF

length: 19
V: TRBV4-1
CDR3: CASSHSRSWTYLSEDTQYF

length: 16
V: TRBV7-7
CDR3: CASSRAGTGAQETQYF

length: 15
V: TRBV7-2
CDR3: CASSLDWGRRDEQYF

length: 14
V: TRBV6-5
CDR3: CASSPTTPNYGYTF

length: 12
V: TRBV29-1
CDR3: CSVALLNTEAFF

length: 15
V: TRBV27
CDR3: CASSVDIRYQETQYF

length: 15
V: TRBV12-3/TRBV12-4
CDR3: CASSPGQVGDYEQYF

length: 15
V: TRBV7-2
CDR3: CASSLGRLAGNEQFF

length: 11
V: TRBV28
CDR3: CVSSSTVEQYF

length: 15
V: TRBV20-1
CDR3: CSASGGQGSPDTQYF

length: 15
V: TRBV20-1
CDR3: CSARMGGIGYQPQHF

length: 14
V: TRBV19
CDR3: CASSPGLEGGEQFF

length: 15
V: TRBV4-3
CDR3: CASSWGGGGVYEQYF

length: 14
V: TRBV4-1
CDR3: CASSQAQYTDTQYF

length: 15
V: TRBV15
CDR3: CATSRGGGSSYEQYF

length: 15
V: TRBV7-2
CDR3: CASSLVRTSAEKLFF

length: 16
V: TRBV20-1
CDR3: CSATLSMRLAGETQYF

length: 16
V: TRBV6-2/TRBV6-3
CDR3: CASSYAPPNRGYEQYF

length: 13
V: TRBV6-2/TRBV6-3
CDR3: CASRQGSTGTQYF

length: 17
V: TRBV11-1
CDR3: CASSLGWTSGREETQYF

length: 12
V: TRBV5-1
CDR3: CASRGEGNEQYF

length: 14
V: TRBV6-1
CDR3: CASKARAGANVLTF

length: 12
V: TRBV10-1
CDR3: CASTSGNYEQYF

length: 14
V: TRBV10-3
CDR3: CASNPSGTTYEQYF

length: 15
V: TRBV11-2
CDR3: CASSLREGAYNEQFF

length: 16
V: TRBV9
CDR3: CASSPRRLGGTDTQYF

length: 13
V: TRBV5-1
CDR3: CASSSGQNCGYTF

length: 15
V: TRBV5-1
CDR3: CASSPGTPNTDTQYF

length: 14
V: TRBV29-1
CDR3: CSVESRVSTDTQYF

length: 17
V: TRBV6-1
CDR3: CASSRWGQGSLNEKLFF

length: 17
V: TRBV5-1
CDR3: CASSLMERGAGGDEQFF

length: 16
V: TRBV6-4
CDR3: CASSPPGRESTGELFF

length: 17
V: TRBV5-6
CDR3: CASSLVGAGSNTDTQYF

length: 14
V: TRBV5-1
CDR3: CASSFRDSPGEQFF

length: 13
V: TRBV6-5
CDR3: CASSYVGDPEAFF

length: 13
V: TRBV21-1
CDR3: CATLGGVPYEQYF

length: 13
V: TRBV6-1
CDR3: CASSEYRGDEQFF

length: 14
V: TRBV28
CDR3: CASRETLTNEKLFF

length: 17
V: TRBV11-2
CDR3: CASSLVSPGPLAYEQYF

length: 16
V: TRBV4-1
CDR3: CASSQGRQGMRETQYF

length: 14
V: TRBV5-1
CDR3: CASSFTGLDYGYTF

length: 15
V: TRBV11-2
CDR3: CASSLGGPRLYGYTF

length: 13
V: TRBV12-5
CDR3: CASGTRQDTEAFF

length: 15
V: TRBV7-2
CDR3: CASEVGGQTLETQYF